These 29 T cell receptor beta chains were sequenced from one sample in a study of T cell changes during pregnancy in multiple sclerosis. The data were produced by immunoSEQ multiplex PCR, yet TCRdb's version contains in-frame clones alone and is incomplete. Here the sample spans 65,000 to 85,000 clones, around 90% being singletons. The sequences come from peripheral blood, collected in the third trimester of pregnancy. These receptors all come from a female donor with multiple sclerosis, enrolled in a pregnancy study.

J is TRBJ1-2 and V is TRBV19; D uncertain. Trimming stripped 6 bases from V and 2 bases from J, with 13 bases between. Germline V gives CDR1 LNHDA, CDR2 SQIVND (reference sequence). This CDR3 has 14 residues. CDR3 amino acids: CASRPGSNNYGYTF. Here the CDR3 DNA reads TGTGCCAGTAGGCCAGGATCTAACAACTATGGCTACACCTTC. The whole variable domain, filled in from reference TRBV19 and TRBJ1-2, reads DGGITQSPKYLFRKEGQNVTLSCEQNLNHDAMYWYRQDPGQGLRLIYYSQIVNDFQKGDIAEGYSVSREKKESFPLTVTSAQKNPTAFYLCASRPGSNNYGYTFGSGTRLTVV.

The V call is TRBV5-1, the J call TRBJ1-6; possible D gene TRBD1, 6 bases. The ends were cut back, 6 bases at V and 0 bases at J, with 13 bases in the middle. The CDR3 spans 16 residues. Per the germline V gene, CDR1 is SGHRS and CDR2 is YFSETQ. This CDR3 reads CASTLRGSSYNSPLHF. In nucleotides, the CDR3 is TGCGCCAGCACCCTGAGGGGGAGCTCCTATAATTCACCCCTCCACTTT. Complete variable domain (other parts from reference TRBV5-1 and TRBJ1-6): KAGVTQTPRYLIKTRGQQVTLSCSPISGHRSVSWYQQTPGQGLQFLFEYFSETQRNKGNFPGRFSGRQFSNSRSEMNVSTLELGDSALYLCASTLRGSSYNSPLHFGNGTRLTVT.

V and J are TRBV2 and TRBJ1-2; no reliable D call. V gave up 5 bases and J gave up 11 bases, with 9 bases separating them. Germline V CDR1 and CDR2: SNHLY, FYNNEI. CDR3 length: 10 residues. The CDR3 reads CASSSTRYTF. CDR3 DNA sequence: TGTGCCAGCAGTTCCACGAGGTACACCTTC. Filled out from reference TRBV2 and TRBJ1-2, the complete variable domain reads EPEVTQTPSHQVTQMGQEVILRCVPISNHLYFYWYRQILGQKVEFLVSFYNNEISEKSEIFDDQFSVERPDGSNFTLKIRSTKLEDSAMYFCASSSTRYTFGSGTRLTVV.

The chain employs TRBV5-1 and TRBJ2-2, with 9 bases that match TRBD1. The CDR3 extends over 15 amino acids. Germline CDR1 is SGHRS and CDR2 is YFSETQ. The junction had 10 bases not matched to a gene; V was cut back by 7 bases and J by 6 bases. DNA for the CDR3: TGCGCCAGCGGATATGGGACAGGGTCCCCCGGGGAGCTGTTTTTT. Encoded protein: CASGYGTGSPGELFF.

The chain links TRBV6-4 to TRBJ2-3; TRBD2 is a possible D gene (6 bases). CDR1 is MRHNA and CDR2 is SNTAGT in the germline V gene. There are 16 residues in the CDR3. The germline V and J ends were trimmed by 2 bases and 2 bases, with 14 bases remaining between them. CDR3: CASSDDPEGATDTQYF. CDR3 sequence (DNA): TGTGCCAGCAGTGACGACCCGGAGGGAGCCACAGATACGCAGTATTTT.

The chain uses TRBV4-1 and TRBJ2-5, with 9 positions matching TRBD1. The V segment lost 3 bases and the J segment 5 bases; nucleotides outside the gene matches: 13. CDR3 length: 17 amino acids. Germline assignment: CDR1 MGHRA and CDR2 YSYEKL. Written as DNA, the CDR3 is TGCGCCAGCAGCCATCGCTACGGACAGGGGATAACGGAGACCCAGTACTTC. It translates to CASSHRYGQGITETQYF.

The chain recombines TRBV18 with TRBJ1-1, with D perhaps TRBD1 (6 bases). Per germline, CDR1 KGHSH and CDR2 LQKENI. This CDR3 has 14 amino acids. V dropped 3 bases and J dropped 6 bases, with 14 bases sitting between them. The CDR3 DNA reads as TGTGCCAGCTCACCCAGGACAGCCGACCCTGAAGCTTTCTTT. As protein: CASSPRTADPEAFF.

The chain couples TRBV5-1 to TRBJ2-7; possible D gene TRBD2, 5 bases. Germline CDR1 is SGHRS and CDR2 is YFSETQ. The V and J ends lost 7 bases and 1 base respectively, with 12 bases between them. CDR3 length: 13 amino acids. CDR3: CASAPPGSYEQYF. DNA for the CDR3: TGCGCCAGCGCCCCACCGGGGTCCTACGAGCAGTACTTC.

The J gene is TRBJ2-1, the V gene TRBV19; 9 bases fit TRBD2. V lost 7 bases, J lost 3 bases, and 7 bases stayed unmatched. The CDR3 spans 15 residues. From germline, CDR1 is LNHDA and CDR2 SQIVND (reference sequence). CDR3 bases: TGTGCCAGTATGCGGGGGGGATTGTACTACAATGAGCAGTTCTTC. Protein product: CASMRGGLYYNEQFF.

This rearrangement joins TRBV5-6 to TRBJ2-3; the match to TRBD2 covers 8 bases. The germline CDR1 and CDR2 sequences are SGHDT and YYEEEE. V shed 5 bases, J shed 1 base, and the junction held 6 bases outside the gene matches. The CDR3 extends over 15 amino acids. CDR3 nucleotide sequence: TGTGCCAGCAGTCCCGGACTAGCCCGCACAGATACGCAGTATTTT. Protein sequence: CASSPGLARTDTQYF.

The chain combines TRBV6-1 with TRBJ1-5; unclear D gene. This CDR3 has 14 residues. Germline loops: CDR1 MNHNS, CDR2 SASEGT. V lost 6 bases to trimming and J lost 4 bases, with 13 bases between them. The CDR3 here is CASRDYYGNQPQHF. CDR3 nucleotide sequence: TGTGCCAGCAGGGACTACTACGGAAATCAGCCCCAGCATTTT.

This rearrangement joins TRBV6-4 to TRBJ2-5; 11 bases agree with TRBD1. V dropped 4 bases and J dropped 2; count of bases not matched to a gene: 3. Germline-derived CDR1 and CDR2 are MRHNA and SNTAGT. CDR3 size: 15 residues. This CDR3 reads CASSAGTGGQETQYF. CDR3 bases: TGTGCCAGCAGTGCGGGGACAGGGGGACAAGAGACCCAGTACTTC.

The chain links TRBV7-9 to TRBJ1-1; no reliable D call. Per germline, CDR1 SEHNR and CDR2 FQNEAQ (reference sequence). The length of the CDR3 is 15 residues. V lost 0 bases to trimming and J lost 2 bases, with 10 bases between them. The CDR3 here is CASSLAAGVNTEAFF. In DNA form, the CDR3 reads TGTGCCAGCAGCTTAGCGGCCGGGGTTAACACTGAAGCTTTCTTT. Supplemented by reference TRBV7-9 and TRBJ1-1, the full variable domain reads DTGVSQNPRHKITKRGQNVTFRCDPISEHNRLYWYRQTLGQGPEFLTYFQNEAQLEKSRLLSDRFSAERPKGSFSTLEIQRTEQGDSAMYLCASSLAAGVNTEAFFGQGTRLTVV.

This chain joins TRBV2 and TRBJ1-6; 7 positions agree with TRBD1. CDR1 SNHLY and CDR2 FYNNEI come from the germline V gene. This CDR3 is built from 16 residues. The V gene end was trimmed by 6 bases and the J gene end by 0 bases; junction bases not matched to a gene: 5. The CDR3 sequence: CASRGGASSYNSPLHF. DNA for the CDR3: TGTGCCAGCAGAGGGGGCGCGAGCTCCTATAATTCACCCCTCCACTTT.

The chain couples TRBV5-1 to TRBJ2-1; 10 bases fit TRBD2. Germline CDR1 SGHRS, CDR2 YFSETQ. The J segment lost 7 bases and the V segment lost 4 bases, leaving 8 bases of the junction unmatched. There are 15 residues in the CDR3. DNA of the CDR3: TGCGCCAGCAGCACAGAGCGGGGGGGCTGGAATGAGCAGTTCTTC. This translates into CASSTERGGWNEQFF.

J is TRBJ1-5 and V is TRBV2; D gene uncertain. Germline V gene lookup returns CDR1 SNHLY and CDR2 FYNNEI. The CDR3 has 16 amino acids. V lost 9 bases and J lost 8, with 26 bases in between. The CDR3 DNA reads TGTGCCAGTAGCCCAGAGGCGGCTGGGTCGGTTGAGCCCCAGCATTTT. This gives the protein CASSPEAAGSVEPQHF.

The gene calls are TRBV6-1 and TRBJ1-1, with 7 bases lining up with TRBD1. Germline loops: CDR1 MNHNS, CDR2 SASEGT. The CDR3 has 14 residues. V shed 4 bases and J 4 bases; nucleotides not matched to a gene: 6. The CDR3 loop reads CASSGKPGGTEAFF. The CDR3 nucleotides are TGTGCCAGCAGTGGTAAACCAGGGGGCACTGAAGCTTTCTTT.

The count of this clone is one. This chain's CDR3 is CATSPRGEGRGGRDTQYF. CDR3 in DNA: TGTGCCACCAGCCCTCGGGGGGAAGGGCGGGGGGGGAGAGATACGCAGTATTTT. V is TRBV15 and J is TRBJ2-3; 9 bases align to TRBD2. V shed 5 bases, J shed 5 bases, and the junction held 17 bases outside the gene matches. The germline CDR1 and CDR2 sequences are LNHNV and YYDKDF (reference sequence). The CDR3 is 18 residues long.

V is TRBV19 and J is TRBJ2-2, with 16 positions matching TRBD2. The junction had 8 bases not matched to a gene; V was cut back by 8 bases and J by 5 bases. The V gene's germline CDR1 is LNHDA and CDR2 SQIVND (reference sequence). The CDR3 has 17 residues. The DNA of the CDR3 is TGTGCCAGTGGATCGGGACTAGCGGGGGGGCGAACCGGGGAGCTGTTTTTT. Translation gives CASGSGLAGGRTGELFF.

The rearrangement uses TRBV11-3 and TRBJ1-5; TRBD1 might be the D (6 bases). V lost 0 bases and J lost 4, with 13 bases in between. This CDR3 comprises 16 residues. From germline, CDR1 is SGHNT and CDR2 YENEEA. The CDR3 region has the DNA TGTGCCAGCAGCTTAGACCACACAGGGCCAAATCAGCCCCAGCATTTT. Translating gives CASSLDHTGPNQPQHF.

As for this clone: Germline and junction disagree at one end, which may indicate a read error. The chain couples TRBV7-7 to TRBJ2-3; 7 bases fit TRBD2. The CDR3 has 15 residues. The V gene's germline CDR1 is SSHAT and CDR2 FNYEAQ (reference sequence). CDR3 in DNA: TGTGCTAGCAGCTTAGGCGGGGGAATTGCAGATACGCAGTATTTT. Translating gives CASSLGGGIADTQYF.

This rearrangement joins TRBV27 to TRBJ2-7, with D uncertain. The germline gives CDR1 MNHEY, CDR2 SMNVEV (reference sequence). Trimming shortened V by 3 bases and J by 1 base, and 10 bases separated the two germline ends. CDR3 length: 14 residues. The CDR3 bases are TGTGCCAGCAGTTTCTTTTTTCAGTCCTACGAGCAGTACTTC. As protein: CASSFFFQSYEQYF.

This chain uses TRBV5-1 with TRBJ2-7; possible D gene TRBD1, 6 bases. The CDR3 has 14 residues. V lost 0 bases, J lost 3 bases, and 10 bases lay in between. Germline V gene lookup returns CDR1 SGHRS and CDR2 YFSETQ. The DNA for the CDR3 is TGCGCCAGCAGCTTGGTTCAGGGGATCTACGAGCAGTACTTC. Translated: CASSLVQGIYEQYF.

V gene TRBV5-4 combines with J gene TRBJ2-1; tentative D call: TRBD2 (5 bases). The CDR3 length is 15 residues. Germline V gene data show CDR1 as SGHNT and CDR2 as YYREEE (reference sequence). Between the trimmed V and J ends, which lost 10 bases and 4 bases, there was a span of 21 bases. In nucleotides, the CDR3 is TGTGCCGATGAGCCCCCTGGGAAGCGGTACAATGAGCAGTTCTTC. It is translated as CADEPPGKRYNEQFF.

The chain is built from TRBV29-1 and TRBJ1-1; D not certain. V lost 4 bases and J 2 bases, leaving 8 bases between the germline ends. Per germline, CDR1 SQVTM and CDR2 ANQGSEA. The CDR3 is 12 residues long. CDR3 bases: TGCAGCGTTGTCCCGTTTAACACTGAAGCTTTCTTT. Amino acids: CSVVPFNTEAFF.

The gene calls are TRBV30 and TRBJ2-7; TRBD1 might be the D (6 bases). Trimming pared 0 bases from V and 4 bases from J, leaving 10 bases between. Looked up from germline, CDR1 is GTSNPN and CDR2 is SVGIG (reference sequence). The CDR3 runs 13 residues. DNA for the CDR3: TGTGCCTGGAGTGTAACAACAGGGTACGAGCAGTACTTC. This sequence encodes CAWSVTTGYEQYF.

The V call is TRBV5-1, the J call TRBJ1-4; D might be TRBD1 (5 bases). Trimming pared 4 bases from V and 7 bases from J, leaving 11 bases between. Looked up from germline, CDR1 is SGHRS and CDR2 is YFSETQ. The CDR3 has 13 amino acids. CDR3 region: CASSLWRGEKLFF. The CDR3 DNA sequence: TGCGCCAGCAGCCTCTGGAGGGGTGAAAAACTGTTTTTT.

Here the CDR3 DNA reads TGTGCCAGCAGCTTAGAGAGGTCTGGGGCCAACGTCCTGACTTTC. Its protein is CASSLERSGANVLTF. The V gene is TRBV7-9, the J gene TRBJ2-6, with D unresolved. Germline CDR1 reads SEHNR; CDR2 reads FQNEAQ (reference sequence). This CDR3 comprises 15 residues. Trimming removed 1 base from V and 1 base from J, with 5 bases in between. Filled out from reference TRBV7-9 and TRBJ2-6, the complete variable domain reads DTGVSQNPRHKITKRGQNVTFRCDPISEHNRLYWYRQTLGQGPEFLTYFQNEAQLEKSRLLSDRFSAERPKGSFSTLEIQRTEQGDSAMYLCASSLERSGANVLTFGAGSRLTVL.

This clone was seen a single time. The CDR3 spells CASSPEPLAASYNEQFF. The CDR3 bases are TGCGCCAGCAGCCCGGAGCCACTAGCGGCCTCGTACAATGAGCAGTTCTTC. The V gene is TRBV5-1, the J gene TRBJ2-1; 8 bases match TRBD2. This CDR3 spans 17 amino acids. J gave up 4 bases and V 4 bases, and 13 bases lay outside the gene matches. Germline V lookup: CDR1 SGHRS, CDR2 YFSETQ.